The sequence of this T cell receptor beta chain was determined in a study of blood T cell repertoires in COVID-19 (dated by TCRdb to 2018 to 2021). Concerning the study at large: Samples from collaborators originated in the United States, Italy and Spain and spanned both the acute and convalescent phases of COVID-19. The material from the prospective study consisted of cDNA or gDNA derived from T cells, B-cell-depleted T cells, or PBMCs. Subjects who had been exposed to COVID-19, were actively infected with it, or had recovered from it provided the deeply sampled blood TCRbeta repertoires that made up the dataset. The repertoires were released in a freely available public database meant as a resource for research on the immune response to SARS-CoV-2. Samples were obtained from the ongoing ImmuneRACE study (first 160 participants) and from 1,200 or so subjects provided by 6 global collaborators. Sample metadata almost always included a de-identified subject ID, COVID-19 status, age in years and sex. Where available, HLA class I and class II types were obtained from metadata supplied by the sample provider rather than from assay-based typing.

TCRbeta CDR3 regions were amplified from genomic DNA using the immunoSEQ Assay, a bias-controlled multiplex PCR. Processing in the source paper ran as follows. Nucleated cell counts per sample were estimated from amplification of reference gene primers within the assay. Sequence reads were collapsed and filtered to measure the absolute abundance of every unique TCRbeta CDR3 rearrangement. For each sample, productive Simpson clonality was calculated as the square root of Simpson's diversity index across productive rearrangements. Drawn from immuneACCESS, this table holds only the in-frame rearrangements with V and J called that TCRdb kept. Clones are partly lost; checked studies trace under half to an unresolved V gene and leave the rest unexplained. That table supplies the V and J calls and clone size; D and trimming were determined from the DNA. This sample gives roughly 16,000 clones in total; 89% of them show up just once. The ten largest account for 5.2% of the sample.

Broader findings and caveats from the paper: How much clinical and demographic metadata was included differed by source and by participant, and the metadata was provided uncurated.

V loses 1 base, J loses 12 bases, and the germline ends lie 13 bases apart. CDR1 and CDR2 are read off the germline V gene (reference sequence) as LNHDA and SQIVND. The CDR3, from cysteine to phenylalanine, totals 14 residues. The retained sequence is limited to the CDR3, 42 bases, with the frame set at the first base. Each collaborating institution followed its own protocols to collect whole blood in K2EDTA tubes. Collaborator samples were shipped for TCRbeta analysis as frozen whole blood, isolated PBMCs, or DNA extracted from either sample type. Points on this clone: This receptor's antigen is unknown. No per-base quality is available; no much larger clone lies one base away.

The chain uses TRBV19 and TRBJ2-6; 5 matching bases give a weak D call of TRBD2. The sequenced material came from peripheral blood. This TCR derives from a human donor in a cohort sampled during active COVID-19. The encoded CDR3 is CASSIGRAAGVLTF. The DNA sequence is TGTGCCAGTAGTATAGGAAGGGCTGCGGGCGTCCTGACTTTC.